The subject of this entry is one TCR beta chain. The CDR3 covers 14 residues. Per germline, CDR1 SGHRS and CDR2 YFSETQ. Trimming took 3 bases from V and 1 from J, leaving 7 bases between them. The data belong to a study of blood T cell repertoires in COVID-19. Study context: Sample material is recorded as cDNA or gDNA derived from T cells, B-cell-depleted T cells, or PBMCs.

Original processing methods: Reference gene primers were amplified, and this amplification served to estimate nucleated cell counts. Method: immunoSEQ multiplex PCR; TCRdb's copy keeps in-frame clones and lacks some. The D gene and trimming were derived from the DNA, and the V and J assignments and clone size from that table. The top ten hold 0.65% to 0.95% of the sample, which has more than 70,000 clones, approximately 90% seen once. The clonotype comes from a woman aged 80 or over with acute or convalescent COVID-19. The specimen was peripheral blood. This sequence joins TRBV5-1 and TRBJ2-2, with TRBD1 as a possible D gene (6 bases). In DNA, the CDR3 is TGCGCCAGCAGCTCGGGACAGAACACCGGGGAGCTGTTTTTT. As protein: CASSSGQNTGELFF.